This TCR beta chain was identified in a study of beta chain features in type 1 diabetes. Study-wide results and limits: Patients with type 1 diabetes showed fewer VDJ junction insertions and more deletions.

V shed 3 bases and J 4 bases; nucleotides not matched to a gene: 12. Per the germline V gene, CDR1 is SGHAT and CDR2 is FQNNGV. The CDR3 totals 17 residues. This clone was observed a few times. Its antigen is still unknown. The isolated RNA, all of it, was reverse transcribed, so expressed TCRB transcripts were what got sequenced. TCRdb keeps only in-frame clones here, not all; method: immunoSEQ multiplex PCR. The repertoire holds fewer than 350,000 clones, with 8% as singletons. The sequenced sample consisted of central memory CD4+ T cells from blood. The V and J genes are TRBV11-2 and TRBJ1-5; 7 bases align to TRBD1. This TCR derives from a woman under 30 in good health. The CDR3 spells CASSLGGRGKKNQPQHF. The CDR3, as DNA: TGTGCCAGCAGCTTGGGAGGCAGGGGGAAGAAGAATCAGCCCCAGCATTTT.